Following are 14 T cell receptor beta chains from one sample sequenced in a study of blood T cells in healthy people across ages. Next came a second PCR, run for about 7 to 11 cycles, which used a sample-barcoded 5' primer along with a J-beta primer mix. TCRdb recomputed calls from the 5' RACE reads with MiXCR, one row per CDR3 protein. The repertoire includes about a million distinct CDR3 sequences, around 54% of them detected once, and 20% to 25% sits in the top ten. The sequencing sample was made of blood. The receptors come from an older woman in good health.

The V gene is TRBV4-3, the J gene TRBJ2-3; 8 bases align to TRBD1. This CDR3 region has 15 residues. Germline-derived CDR1 and CDR2 are LGHNA and YSLEER. V lost 2 bases, J lost 4 bases, and 5 bases stayed unmatched. The CDR3 loop is CASSQQDRVADTQYF. CDR3 nucleotides: TGCGCCAGCAGCCAACAGGACAGGGTTGCAGATACGCAGTATTTT.

The J gene is TRBJ1-2, the V gene TRBV4-1; weak D call: TRBD1 (6 bases). Germline V gene data show CDR1 as MGHRA and CDR2 as YSYEKL. CDR3 length: 15 amino acids. V lost 2 bases, J lost 3 bases, and 13 bases lay in between. The CDR3 DNA is TGCGCCAGCAGCCAATTACACAGGGATGACTATGGCTACACCTTC. Its protein is CASSQLHRDDYGYTF.

The chain recombines TRBV7-2 with TRBJ2-2; possibly TRBD2 for D (5 bases). V gave up 0 bases and J gave up 0 bases, with 14 bases separating them. The germline gives CDR1 SGHTA, CDR2 FQGNSA. CDR3 size: 18 residues. CDR3 region: CASSLAPPSSTNTGELFF. The CDR3 DNA is TGTGCCAGCAGCTTAGCACCTCCTAGCAGTACGAACACCGGGGAGCTGTTTTTT.

The J gene is TRBJ1-4, the V gene TRBV15, with D perhaps matching TRBD1 (6 bases). The germline CDR1 and CDR2 sequences are LNHNV and YYDKDF (reference sequence). V shed 0 bases and J shed 8 bases, with 13 bases lying between them. The CDR3 consists of 15 residues. This CDR3 reads CATSRDGSGGEKLFF. The CDR3 DNA is TGTGCCACCAGCAGAGACGGATCGGGGGGCGAAAAACTGTTTTTT.

In this sample, this clonotype turned up a few times. The J gene is TRBJ1-2, the V gene TRBV5-1; TRBD1 is a possible D gene (6 bases). Per the germline V gene, CDR1 is SGHRS and CDR2 is YFSETQ. This CDR3 comprises 15 residues. Between the trimmed V and J ends, which lost 0 bases and 5 bases, there was a span of 14 bases. CDR3 sequence (DNA): TGCGCCAGCAGCTTGGACCAGGGGAGGACTTATGGCTACACCTTC. It is translated as CASSLDQGRTYGYTF. The full variable domain, completed using reference TRBV5-1 and TRBJ1-2, is KAGVTQTPRYLIKTRGQQVTLSCSPISGHRSVSWYQQTPGQGLQFLFEYFSETQRNKGNFPGRFSGRQFSNSRSEMNVSTLELGDSALYLCASSLDQGRTYGYTFGSGTRLTVV.

The J gene is TRBJ1-5, the V gene TRBV7-8, with 8 bases that match TRBD1. This CDR3 comprises 16 residues. Germline V gene sequence: CDR1 SGHVS, CDR2 FQNEAQ. Losses at the gene ends were 6 bases for V and 6 bases for J; bases not matched to a gene: 13. The CDR3 DNA is TGTGCCAGCAGTCGGACAGGGTCTCTGTCGTCTCAGCCCCAGCATTTT. Amino acid sequence: CASSRTGSLSSQPQHF.

CDR3 bases: TGTGCCAGCAGTTATCCAGGGTCTCGCACAGATACGCAGTATTTT. Residues: CASSYPGSRTDTQYF. This chain joins TRBV28 and TRBJ2-3, with D possibly being TRBD1 (5 bases). The V end lost 4 bases, the J end lost 1 base, and 12 bases lay between the germline ends. CDR3 length: 15 amino acids. Looked up from germline, CDR1 is MDHEN and CDR2 is SYDVKM.

The rearrangement joins TRBV7-9 to TRBJ1-3; D is undetermined. Germline CDR1 reads SEHNR; CDR2 reads FQNEAQ (reference sequence). Trimming shortened V by 6 bases and J by 0 bases, and 18 bases separated the two germline ends. The CDR3 spans 17 residues. This chain's CDR3 is CASRQGRGTLSGNTIYF. Written as DNA, the CDR3 is TGTGCCAGCAGACAAGGTCGTGGAACGCTCTCTGGAAACACCATATATTTT.

V gene TRBV7-2 combines with J gene TRBJ2-7; TRBD2 agrees at 9 bases. V shed 9 bases, J shed 4 bases, and the junction held 13 bases outside the gene matches. The CDR3 is 15 residues long. CDR1 and CDR2 (germline): SGHTA, FQGNSA. CDR3 coding DNA: TGTGCCAGTAACCGAGGGAGACTAGCGGATTACGAGCAGTACTTC. It codes for CASNRGRLADYEQYF.

V usage is TRBV5-6 and J usage is TRBJ2-2, with TRBD1 as a possible D gene (5 bases). V gave up 0 bases and J gave up 5 bases, with 11 bases separating them. Germline CDR1 and CDR2: SGHDT and YYEEEE. The CDR3 totals 15 residues. CDR3 nucleotide sequence: TGTGCCAGCAGCTTGGGATTTCAGGGTACCGGGGAGCTGTTTTTT. The encoded protein is CASSLGFQGTGELFF.

The rearrangement joins TRBV5-1 to TRBJ1-4; TRBD1 agrees at 7 bases. The CDR3 contains 15 residues. V dropped 7 bases and J dropped 5; count of bases not matched to a gene: 11. From germline, CDR1 is SGHRS and CDR2 YFSETQ. The CDR3: CASHPTGNRNEKLFF. CDR3 coding DNA: TGCGCCAGCCACCCGACAGGGAACCGGAATGAAAAACTGTTTTTT.

This clonotype was seen a few times. The genes are TRBV29-1 and TRBJ2-1, with 9 bases aligning to TRBD2. CDR3 length equals 14 residues. The V gene end was trimmed by 2 bases and the J gene end by 3 bases; junction bases not matched to a gene: 2. CDR1 SQVTM and CDR2 ANQGSEA come from the germline V gene. Here the CDR3 DNA reads TGCAGCGTTGAACGGCGGGAGGGCTACAATGAGCAGTTCTTC. Translation: CSVERREGYNEQFF.

V and J are TRBV7-2 and TRBJ2-7, with D maybe TRBD1 (6 bases). This CDR3 is built from 15 residues. V lost 5 bases and J 2 bases, leaving 16 bases between the germline ends. Germline V lookup: CDR1 SGHTA, CDR2 FQGNSA. The CDR3 coding sequence is TGTGCCAGCAGCCCTGACAGGAATAGGGCCTACGAGCAGTACTTC. Amino acid sequence: CASSPDRNRAYEQYF. Drawing the rest from reference TRBV7-2 and TRBJ2-7, the complete variable domain is GAGVSQSPSNKVTEKGKDVELRCDPISGHTALYWYRQSLGQGLEFLIYFQGNSAPDKSGLPSDRFSAERTGGSVSTLTIQRTQQEDSAVYLCASSPDRNRAYEQYFGPGTRLTVT.

This clonotype has only a few counts. V usage is TRBV4-3 and J usage is TRBJ2-6, with D unresolved. The CDR3 has 16 amino acids. Germline assignment: CDR1 LGHNA and CDR2 YSLEER. The V gene lost 1 base and the J gene lost 0 bases, with 7 bases spanning the gap. In nucleotides, the CDR3 is TGCGCCAGCAGCCAAGGACACCGCTCTGGGGCCAACGTCCTGACTTTC. Encoded protein: CASSQGHRSGANVLTF.